This T cell receptor beta chain was captured in a study of cytomegalovirus exposure and HLA in healthy donors. General observations from the study: Most TCR beta V segments were productive about 90% or about 30% of the time in an earlier analysis.

Points on this clone: The antigen is undetermined.

Per the germline V gene, CDR1 is PRHDT and CDR2 is FYEKMQ (reference sequence). V was pared by 4 bases and J by 4 bases, with 13 bases between. This CDR3 spans 14 amino acids. The PCR made use of 60 Vbeta and 13 Jbeta primers. Profiling relied on immunoSEQ multiplex PCR, and the TCRdb table lists in-frame clones only, not all of them. The sample includes more than 110,000 clones, 9.7% of them seen just once. The clonotype comes from a middle-aged man in good health and CMV-seronegative. This chain joins TRBV13 and TRBJ1-1, with D possibly being TRBD1 (5 bases). Sequences were obtained from PBMCs. The CDR3 here is CASSSSVQGTEAFF. In nucleotides, the CDR3 is TGTGCCAGCAGCTCCTCTGTCCAGGGCACTGAAGCTTTCTTT.